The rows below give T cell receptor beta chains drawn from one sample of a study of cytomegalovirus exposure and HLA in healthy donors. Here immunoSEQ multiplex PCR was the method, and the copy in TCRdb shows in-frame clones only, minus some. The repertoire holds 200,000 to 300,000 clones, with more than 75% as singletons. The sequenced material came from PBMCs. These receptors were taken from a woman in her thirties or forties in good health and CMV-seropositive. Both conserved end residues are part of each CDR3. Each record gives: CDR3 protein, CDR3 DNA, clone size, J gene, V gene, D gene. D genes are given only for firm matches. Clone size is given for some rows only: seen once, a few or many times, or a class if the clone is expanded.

CDR3: CASSLGGQGYGYTF
DNA: TGTGCCAGCAGCTTAGGCGGACAGGGATATGGCTACACCTTC
size: -
J: TRBJ1-2
V: TRBV11-2
D: TRBD1

CDR3: CSGREETQYF
DNA: TGCAGCGGGCGGGAAGAGACCCAGTACTTC
size: once
J: TRBJ2-5
V: TRBV29-1
D: -

CDR3: CASSWRENGEQYF
DNA: TGTGCCAGCAGTTGGCGGGAGAATGGCGAGCAGTACTTC
size: -
J: TRBJ2-7
V: TRBV2
D: TRBD2

CDR3: CASSLTAGGTEAFF
DNA: TGTGCCAGCAGCTTGACGGCCGGGGGGACTGAAGCTTTCTTT
size: -
J: TRBJ1-1
V: TRBV11-1
D: -

CDR3: CASSLVGTSVSTDTQYF
DNA: TGTGCCAGCAGCTTAGTCGGGACTAGCGTGTCCACAGATACGCAGTATTTT
size: -
J: TRBJ2-3
V: TRBV7-3
D: TRBD2

CDR3: CASSLAGRGNQPQHF
DNA: TGTGCCAGCAGCTTAGCGGGCAGAGGCAATCAGCCCCAGCATTTT
size: -
J: TRBJ1-5
V: TRBV7-9
D: -

CDR3: CASAREAKNIQYF
DNA: TGTGCCAGCGCCCGGGAAGCCAAAAACATTCAGTACTTC
size: -
J: TRBJ2-4
V: TRBV6-5
D: -

CDR3: CASLDRASGGYTF
DNA: TGTGCCAGCCTGGACAGGGCCTCGGGTGGCTACACCTTC
size: -
J: TRBJ1-2
V: TRBV9
D: TRBD1

CDR3: CASSIEGTSGSPDTQYF
DNA: TGTGCCAGTAGTATAGAGGGGACTAGCGGGAGCCCAGATACGCAGTATTTT
size: -
J: TRBJ2-3
V: TRBV19
D: TRBD2

CDR3: CASSRTSGSSYEQYF
DNA: TGTGCCAGCAGTCGGACTAGCGGGAGCTCCTACGAGCAGTACTTC
size: -
J: TRBJ2-7
V: TRBV6-5
D: TRBD2

CDR3: CASSARGQNTEAFF
DNA: TGTGCCAGCAGCGCAAGGGGACAGAACACTGAAGCTTTCTTT
size: -
J: TRBJ1-1
V: TRBV9
D: -

CDR3: CASTTGRGLQQYF
DNA: TGTGCCAGTACTACGGGAAGGGGGCTTCAGCAGTATTTT
size: -
J: TRBJ2-3
V: TRBV19
D: TRBD1

CDR3: CASSLARAGVGNTIYF
DNA: TGTGCCAGCAGCTTAGCGAGGGCAGGGGTTGGAAACACCATATATTTT
size: -
J: TRBJ1-3
V: TRBV7-2
D: -

CDR3: CSGPDSNSPLHF
DNA: TGCAGCGGCCCCGACAGTAATTCACCCCTCCACTTT
size: -
J: TRBJ1-6
V: TRBV29-1
D: -

CDR3: CATAETGVSEAFF
DNA: TGTGCCACCGCGGAAACAGGGGTTAGTGAAGCTTTCTTT
size: -
J: TRBJ1-1
V: TRBV11-3
D: TRBD1

CDR3: CASSKGSGSVSNQPQHF
DNA: TGTGCCAGTAGTAAAGGGTCCGGGAGTGTTAGCAATCAGCCCCAGCATTTT
size: -
J: TRBJ1-5
V: TRBV19
D: -

CDR3: CASSIRTGGDTQYF
DNA: TGTGCCAGCAGCATCAGGACGGGGGGGGATACGCAGTATTTT
size: -
J: TRBJ2-3
V: TRBV11-3
D: TRBD2

CDR3: CASSLAQGWIEGYTF
DNA: TGTGCCAGCAGCTTAGCCCAGGGTTGGATAGAAGGCTACACCTTC
size: -
J: TRBJ1-2
V: TRBV7-9
D: -

CDR3: CASSPIQENTEAFF
DNA: TGTGCCAGCTCACCAATACAGGAGAACACTGAAGCTTTCTTT
size: -
J: TRBJ1-1
V: TRBV18
D: -

CDR3: CASSPGGGVEQPQHF
DNA: TGTGCCAGCTCACCGGGGGGGGGAGTTGAACAGCCCCAGCATTTT
size: -
J: TRBJ1-5
V: TRBV18
D: -

CDR3: CSVNPGAGGTEAFF
DNA: TGCAGCGTTAACCCAGGGGCTGGAGGCACTGAAGCTTTCTTT
size: -
J: TRBJ1-1
V: TRBV29-1
D: -

CDR3: CSVIARQGSYEQYF
DNA: TGCAGCGTCATCGCGCGACAGGGCTCCTACGAGCAGTACTTC
size: -
J: TRBJ2-7
V: TRBV29-1
D: TRBD1

CDR3: CASSQGNPSGGFYGYTF
DNA: TGCGCCAGCAGCCAAGGTAACCCCTCGGGAGGGTTCTATGGCTACACCTTC
size: -
J: TRBJ1-2
V: TRBV4-3
D: -

CDR3: CATSRGGRDTGELFF
DNA: TGTGCCACCAGCCGCGGGGGGCGGGACACCGGGGAGCTGTTTTTT
size: -
J: TRBJ2-2
V: TRBV15
D: TRBD2

CDR3: CAWARTGNEQYF
DNA: TGTGCCTGGGCCCGGACAGGGAACGAGCAGTACTTC
size: -
J: TRBJ2-7
V: TRBV30
D: TRBD1

CDR3: CASSLGWRENTGELFF
DNA: TGTGCCAGCAGTTTAGGGTGGCGGGAAAACACCGGGGAGCTGTTTTTT
size: -
J: TRBJ2-2
V: TRBV28
D: -

CDR3: CASSHGGTEAFF
DNA: TGTGCCAGCAGCCACGGAGGGACTGAAGCTTTCTTT
size: -
J: TRBJ1-1
V: TRBV7-9
D: -

CDR3: CASSSQGTGNNEQFF
DNA: TGTGCCAGCAGTTCACAGGGGACCGGGAACAATGAGCAGTTCTTC
size: once
J: TRBJ2-1
V: TRBV6-6
D: TRBD1

CDR3: CASSDPSGRGSSYNEQFF
DNA: TGTGCCAGCAGTGATCCTAGCGGGAGGGGCAGCTCCTACAATGAGCAGTTCTTC
size: few
J: TRBJ2-1
V: TRBV25-1
D: TRBD2

CDR3: CASSLRLAGPYNEQFF
DNA: TGTGCCAGCAGCTTAAGACTAGCGGGGCCCTACAATGAGCAGTTCTTC
size: -
J: TRBJ2-1
V: TRBV5-5
D: TRBD2

CDR3: CASSPSPGQSYGYTF
DNA: TGTGCCAGCAGCCCATCCCCCGGACAGTCCTATGGCTACACCTTC
size: once
J: TRBJ1-2
V: TRBV11-3
D: -

CDR3: CASSTNGGAANTEAFF
DNA: TGTGCCAGCAGTACCAACGGGGGGGCCGCGAACACTGAAGCTTTCTTT
size: -
J: TRBJ1-1
V: TRBV7-3
D: -

CDR3: CATGRGAYEQYF
DNA: TGTGCCACTGGGAGAGGCGCCTACGAGCAGTACTTC
size: -
J: TRBJ2-7
V: TRBV6-5
D: -

CDR3: CASSSGWSTGNTIYF
DNA: TGCGCCAGCAGCTCGGGGTGGAGTACTGGAAACACCATATATTTT
size: -
J: TRBJ1-3
V: TRBV5-1
D: -

CDR3: CASSGTGTSGRTGANVLTF
DNA: TGTGCCAGCAGCGGTACCGGGACTAGCGGGAGAACCGGGGCCAACGTCCTGACTTTC
size: -
J: TRBJ2-6
V: TRBV9
D: TRBD2

CDR3: CASSSGTSGSLADTQYF
DNA: TGTGCCAGCAGTTCAGGGACTAGCGGGAGTCTCGCCGATACGCAGTATTTT
size: -
J: TRBJ2-3
V: TRBV2
D: TRBD2

CDR3: CASSLDRGQSPLHF
DNA: TGTGCCAGCAGCTTAGACAGGGGACAGTCACCCCTCCACTTT
size: -
J: TRBJ1-6
V: TRBV7-2
D: TRBD1

CDR3: CASSATGGETQYF
DNA: TGTGCCAGTAGTGCGACAGGGGGTGAGACCCAGTACTTC
size: few
J: TRBJ2-5
V: TRBV19
D: TRBD1

CDR3: CASSSVTGGVGGELFF
DNA: TGTGCCAGCAGCTCTGTGACAGGGGGCGTCGGCGGGGAGCTGTTTTTT
size: -
J: TRBJ2-2
V: TRBV7-2
D: TRBD1

CDR3: CASSYGQTWGISYTF
DNA: TGCGCCAGCAGCTATGGACAGACGTGGGGCATAAGCTACACCTTC
size: -
J: TRBJ1-2
V: TRBV5-1
D: -